This TCR beta chain was identified in a study of regulatory T cells in long-lasting Graves disease. The CDR3 consists of 16 residues. J was trimmed by 7 bases and V by 5 bases; bases with no gene match: 12. Germline V lookup: CDR1 MNHNS, CDR2 SASEGT. Combining iRepertoire HTBI primers with Arm-PCR of CDR3 regions, the authors built TCR beta libraries. Each CDR3 protein is one row after TCRdb ran MiXCR on the multiplex PCR reads. The top ten hold around 19% of the sample, which has 600,000 to 650,000 distinct CDR3 sequences, less than 20% seen once. This clonotype has a handful of counts. Time point of the sample: newly diagnosed GD, antithyroid drugs for less than 3 months. Following extraction of RNA from PBMCs, that RNA was used to make the TCR library. These data also featured in a second study, about T cells in Graves' hyperthyroidism and ophthalmopathy.

This specimen consisted of peripheral blood mononuclear cells (PBMCs), obtained at new diagnosis, from a patient treated with antithyroid drugs. The genes are TRBV6-1 and TRBJ1-5, with TRBD1 identical over 9 bases. This TCR was recovered from a woman aged 30 to 39 with Graves disease. This CDR3 is CASSPLPGQGGQPQHF. The CDR3 nucleotides read TGTGCCAGCAGTCCACTACCGGGACAGGGCGGGCAGCCCCAGCATTTT.